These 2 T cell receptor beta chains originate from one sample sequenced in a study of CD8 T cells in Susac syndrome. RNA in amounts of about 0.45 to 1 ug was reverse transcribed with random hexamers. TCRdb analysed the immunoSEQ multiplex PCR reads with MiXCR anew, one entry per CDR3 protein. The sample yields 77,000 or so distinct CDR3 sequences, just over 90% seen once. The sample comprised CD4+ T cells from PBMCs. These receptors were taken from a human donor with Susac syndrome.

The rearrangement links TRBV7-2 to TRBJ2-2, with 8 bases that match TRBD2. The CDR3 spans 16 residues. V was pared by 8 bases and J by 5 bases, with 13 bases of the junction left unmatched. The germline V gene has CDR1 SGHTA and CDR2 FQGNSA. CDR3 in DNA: TGTGCCAGCTCTTTAATGGGACTAGGAGGGACCGGGGAGCTGTTTTTT. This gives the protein CASSLMGLGGTGELFF.

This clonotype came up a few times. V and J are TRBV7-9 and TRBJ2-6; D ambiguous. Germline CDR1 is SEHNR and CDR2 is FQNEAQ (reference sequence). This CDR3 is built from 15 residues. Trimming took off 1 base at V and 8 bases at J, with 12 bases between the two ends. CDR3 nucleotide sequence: TGTGCCAGCAGCTTAGGTCAGGCGGTTACCAACGTCCTGACTTTC. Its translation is CASSLGQAVTNVLTF.